The 12 T cell receptor beta chains below were found in one sample sequenced in a study of regulatory dendritic cells for organ transplantation. The repertoire was sequenced with immunoSEQ multiplex PCR; TCRdb's copy has only in-frame clones and lacks some. The sample gives fewer than 25,000 clones, around three quarters of which show up once; just over 0.9% is in the top ten. The specimen sequenced was memory CD4+ T cells from blood. The subset: CD45RO+ memory T cells. These TCRs come from a human donor in good health.

DNA for the CDR3: TGTGCCAGCAGCTTAGCGGGGACAGGGGCTCCCTATGGCTACACCTTC. As protein: CASSLAGTGAPYGYTF. The chain is built from TRBV7-2 and TRBJ1-2; 10 positions match TRBD1. The V gene's germline CDR1 is SGHTA and CDR2 FQGNSA. The CDR3 covers 16 residues. V trimming: 0 bases; J trimming: 4 bases; junction bases outside the gene matches: 5.

V and J are TRBV4-1 and TRBJ1-5; D unclear. The V gene lost 0 bases and the J gene lost 9 bases, with 9 bases spanning the gap. CDR1 is MGHRA and CDR2 is YSYEKL in the germline V gene. CDR3 length equals 13 residues. The CDR3 sequence: CASSQDPEGPQHF. The CDR3 DNA sequence: TGCGCCAGCAGCCAAGACCCTGAGGGGCCCCAGCATTTT.

This clone came up a few times. The chain links TRBV6-6 to TRBJ1-3; TRBD1 matches 9 bases. This CDR3 spans 15 amino acids. Germline loops: CDR1 MNHNY, CDR2 SVGAGI (reference sequence). The junction had 11 bases not matched to a gene; V was cut back by 10 bases and J by 4 bases. The CDR3 reads CATHSGTGSGNTIYF. DNA for the CDR3: TGTGCCACACACTCCGGGACAGGGAGCGGAAACACCATATATTTT.

The chain has TRBV7-2 and TRBJ1-4; 7 bases are shared with TRBD1. With 5 bases clipped from V and 5 bases from J, the junction kept 8 bases outside the gene matches. The CDR3 has 15 amino acids. The germline gives CDR1 SGHTA, CDR2 FQGNSA. The CDR3 here is CASSPTGTVNEKLFF. In DNA form, the CDR3 reads TGTGCCAGCAGCCCAACAGGGACAGTCAATGAAAAACTGTTTTTT.

This chain connects TRBV2 to TRBJ1-2; D unclear. In germline, CDR1 is SNHLY, CDR2 FYNNEI. The length of the CDR3 is 13 residues. V was pared by 8 bases and J by 7 bases, with 17 bases between. The CDR3 spells CASLNPGESGYTF. CDR3 DNA sequence: TGTGCCAGCCTCAATCCCGGGGAAAGTGGCTACACCTTC.

The CDR3 here is CSFTDLAGGREQYF. CDR3 bases: TGCAGCTTTACAGACCTAGCGGGGGGTCGCGAGCAGTACTTC. V and J are TRBV29-1 and TRBJ2-7; 11 nucleotides align to TRBD2. V lost 8 bases to trimming and J lost 6 bases; unmatched junction nucleotides: 12. Germline loops: CDR1 SQVTM, CDR2 ANQGSEA. CDR3 length equals 14 residues.

This sequence joins TRBV11-2 and TRBJ2-2; maybe TRBD1 (6 bases). The length of the CDR3 is 15 residues. Germline CDR1 SGHAT, CDR2 FQNNGV. Trimming took 2 bases from V and 5 from J, leaving 12 bases between them. CDR3 sequence (DNA): TGTGCCAGCAGCTTAATACAGGGAAGAACCGGGGAGCTGTTTTTT. Translated: CASSLIQGRTGELFF.

This clone appeared a few times. The chain recombines TRBV7-2 with TRBJ1-1; D unclear. This CDR3 comprises 13 residues. V was shortened by 0 bases and J by 6 bases, with 8 bases between the two germline ends. CDR1 is SGHTA, CDR2 FQGNSA, per germline. The CDR3 DNA reads TGTGCCAGCAGCTTAGCGCGGGTGGCTGAAGCTTTCTTT. It translates to CASSLARVAEAFF.

V and J are TRBV21-1 and TRBJ1-5; the table's D gene call, TRBD1, was not cross checked with the DNA. TRBV21-1 is a listed pseudogene. The CDR3 runs to 16 residues. CDR3 sequence: CASSTSRGTGDQPQHF. The CDR3 nucleotides read TGTGCCAGCAGCACTTCCAGGGGGACAGGGGATCAGCCCCAGCATTTT.

A few counts support this clone. This sequence joins TRBV6-5 and TRBJ2-4; TRBD2 matches 11 bases. V shed 2 bases, J shed 8 bases, and the junction held 5 bases outside the gene matches. The CDR3 is made up of 15 amino acids. The V gene's germline CDR1 is MNHEY and CDR2 SVGAGI. The DNA for the CDR3 is TGTGCCAGCAGTTACGACACTAGCGGGGGCCACATTCAGTACTTC. This gives the protein CASSYDTSGGHIQYF.

This chain connects TRBV2 to TRBJ2-7; the match to TRBD1 covers 7 bases. CDR1 is SNHLY, CDR2 FYNNEI, per germline. The CDR3 has 14 residues. The J segment lost 6 bases and the V segment lost 6 bases, leaving 11 bases of the junction unmatched. The CDR3 DNA is TGTGCCAGCAGGAACAGGGGACAGACTTCCGAGCAGTACTTC. Its protein is CASRNRGQTSEQYF.

The chain joins TRBV5-1 to TRBJ2-5; D uncertain. The length of the CDR3 is 14 residues. Germline lookup yields CDR1 SGHRS and CDR2 YFSETQ. V was clipped by 1 base and J by 3 bases, with 10 bases between them. The CDR3 region is CASSLTVGKETQYF. The CDR3 DNA sequence: TGCGCCAGCAGCTTGACAGTCGGTAAAGAGACCCAGTACTTC.